This passage covers 14 T cell receptor beta chains from one sample sequenced in a study of T cell responses to AZD1222 COVID-19 vaccine. Produced via immunoSEQ multiplex PCR; TCRdb's table is partial and in-frame only. This sample has 57,000 or so clones, with about four fifths found just once. This sample comprised peripheral blood, obtained 28 days after the second AZD1222 dose. The source is an adult who received the AZD1222 COVID-19 vaccine.

V is TRBV5-4 and J is TRBJ2-3; 7 bases align to TRBD1. Trimming took 3 bases from V and 2 from J; bases not matched to a gene: 6. This CDR3 region has 15 residues. Germline V gene data show CDR1 as SGHNT and CDR2 as YYREEE (reference sequence). CDR3 nucleotides: TGTGCCAGCAGCTCCGGACAGGACAACACAGATACGCAGTATTTT. Protein: CASSSGQDNTDTQYF.

This chain joins TRBV9 and TRBJ1-2; TRBD1 matches 10 bases. V lost 1 base and J lost 1; bases outside the gene matches: 4. CDR3 length equals 16 residues. Germline V gene lookup returns CDR1 SGDLS and CDR2 YYNGEE. The CDR3 loop reads CASSVRTGGYNYGYTF. The CDR3 region has the DNA TGTGCCAGCAGCGTAAGGACAGGGGGTTATAACTATGGCTACACCTTC.

This clone appeared a single time. This rearrangement joins TRBV18 to TRBJ2-5; no definite D call. V gave up 3 bases and J gave up 5 bases, with 4 bases separating them. This CDR3 is 11 amino acids long. Germline V lookup: CDR1 KGHSH, CDR2 LQKENI. CDR3: CASSPGETQYF. CDR3 coding DNA: TGTGCCAGCTCACCGGGCGAGACCCAGTACTTC.

The J gene is TRBJ1-1, the V gene TRBV10-3, with D possibly being TRBD1 (6 bases). This CDR3 has 16 amino acids. Trimming removed 3 bases from V and 1 base from J, with 15 bases in between. Germline CDR1 ENHRY, CDR2 SYGVKD. For the CDR3, the DNA is TGTGCCATCAGTGATTCACAGGGACATCGGAACACTGAAGCTTTCTTT. Residues: CAISDSQGHRNTEAFF.

This chain uses TRBV3-1 (or the pseudogene TRBV3-2) with TRBJ2-7; D remains unclear. CDR3 length: 12 residues. V lost 0 bases, J lost 10 bases, and 10 bases lay in between. Germline-derived CDR1 and CDR2 are LGHDT and YNNKEL (reference sequence). The CDR3 sequence: CASSQDQQRQYF. The CDR3 DNA follows: TGTGCCAGCAGCCAAGATCAGCAGCGACAGTACTTC.

This chain links TRBV5-5 with TRBJ2-1; tentative D call: TRBD1 (6 bases). The germline gives CDR1 SGHKS, CDR2 YYEKEE (reference sequence). V lost 5 bases, J lost 1 base, and 16 bases lay in between. The CDR3 sequence is 16 residues long. CDR3 nucleotide sequence: TGTGCCAGCAGGGAGCTCCCAGGGGTATCCTACAATGAGCAGTTCTTC. Encoded protein: CASRELPGVSYNEQFF.

The chain uses TRBV19 and TRBJ1-3; D not certain. V was trimmed by 3 bases and J by 0 bases, leaving 15 bases between them. CDR3 length: 17 residues. Per the germline V gene, CDR1 is LNHDA and CDR2 is SQIVND (reference sequence). The DNA of the CDR3 is TGTGCCAGTAGTATTCTAAGGCCGACGAGCTCTGGAAACACCATATATTTT. Amino acid sequence: CASSILRPTSSGNTIYF. The full variable domain, completed using reference TRBV19 and TRBJ1-3, is DGGITQSPKYLFRKEGQNVTLSCEQNLNHDAMYWYRQDPGQGLRLIYYSQIVNDFQKGDIAEGYSVSREKKESFPLTVTSAQKNPTAFYLCASSILRPTSSGNTIYFGEGSWLTVV.

This clone came up a few times. This chain joins TRBV7-9 and TRBJ1-5, with 7 bases that match TRBD1. Germline values: CDR1 SEHNR, CDR2 FQNEAQ (reference sequence). The CDR3 sequence is 13 residues long. With V trimmed by 5 bases and J by 4 bases, 2 bases remained unmatched. The DNA for the CDR3 is TGTGCCAGCAGCCAGGGACAGAATCAGCCCCAGCATTTT. As protein: CASSQGQNQPQHF.

The genes are TRBV29-1 and TRBJ1-1; unclear D gene. This CDR3 has 12 residues. Looked up from germline, CDR1 is SQVTM and CDR2 is ANQGSEA. The V end lost 4 bases, the J end lost 5 bases, and 11 bases lay between the germline ends. CDR3 nucleotides: TGCAGCGTTGTAAAGGTGCGGACTGAAGCTTTCTTT. It yields the protein CSVVKVRTEAFF.

This sequence joins TRBV6-6 and TRBJ1-2; D is unclear. With 11 bases removed from V and 3 bases from J, the gap between germline ends came to 13 bases. This CDR3 spans 12 amino acids. Per germline, CDR1 MNHNY and CDR2 SVGAGI (reference sequence). CDR3 coding DNA: TGTGCCGTTCCGGGTATTGACTATGGCTACACCTTC. Its protein is CAVPGIDYGYTF.

The chain links TRBV12-3 or TRBV12-4 to TRBJ1-1; 8 positions agree with TRBD1. The CDR3 loop spans 13 amino acids. V lost 5 bases to trimming and J lost 11 bases; unmatched junction nucleotides: 10. The chain's CDR3 is CASSPPGQGRAFF. The CDR3 DNA sequence: TGTGCCAGCAGTCCACCCGGACAGGGCCGCGCTTTCTTT.

The V and J genes are TRBV6-5 and TRBJ1-4; TRBD1 aligns across 8 bases. The V gene's germline CDR1 is MNHEY and CDR2 SVGAGI. J lost 7 bases, V lost 4 bases, and 5 bases had no gene match. The CDR3 is 14 residues long. The CDR3 DNA is TGTGCCAGCAGTTTGACGACAGGGGTTGAAAAACTGTTTTTT. Its protein product is CASSLTTGVEKLFF.

The CDR3 reads CASRLQRDSNQPQHF. CDR3 bases: TGTGCCAGCAGACTCCAGAGGGATAGCAATCAGCCCCAGCATTTT. V and J are TRBV6-5 and TRBJ1-5; D not resolved. Trimming left V 6 bases short and J 0 bases short, with 12 bases between. Germline CDR1 and CDR2: MNHEY and SVGAGI. This CDR3 has 15 amino acids.

CDR3 loop: CASSQGTGTQYF. The CDR3 DNA follows: TGCGCCAGCAGCCAAGGAACGGGTACGCAGTATTTT. The V call is TRBV4-1, the J call TRBJ2-3, with D unresolved. Germline CDR1 is MGHRA and CDR2 is YSYEKL. This CDR3 has 12 amino acids. V was clipped by 1 base and J by 8 bases, with 7 bases between them.